This paragraph reports one T cell receptor (beta chain). Antigen unknown. The PCR had 60 Vbeta and 13 Jbeta primers. The protocol was immunoSEQ multiplex PCR, while the TCRdb copy is restricted to in-frame clones and leaves out a portion. The sample includes 170,000 or so clones, over 75% of them seen just once. Though probably carrying unrecorded immune exposures, donors were nominally healthy at sampling. The CDR3 runs 15 residues. Germline V gene sequence: CDR1 SGHTA, CDR2 FQGNSA. The V and J ends lost 4 bases and 0 bases respectively, with 7 bases between them. The data were taken from a study of cytomegalovirus exposure and HLA in healthy donors. Study-wide results and limits: The classifier reportedly diagnosed cytomegalovirus status with high specificity and sensitivity.

This TCR was recovered from a woman in her forties or fifties in good health and CMV-seronegative. The J gene is TRBJ2-6, the V gene TRBV7-2, with D unresolved. Sequenced: PBMCs. As DNA, the CDR3 is TGTGCCAGCAGCTCACAGTACTCTGGGGCCAACGTCCTGACTTTC. As protein: CASSSQYSGANVLTF.